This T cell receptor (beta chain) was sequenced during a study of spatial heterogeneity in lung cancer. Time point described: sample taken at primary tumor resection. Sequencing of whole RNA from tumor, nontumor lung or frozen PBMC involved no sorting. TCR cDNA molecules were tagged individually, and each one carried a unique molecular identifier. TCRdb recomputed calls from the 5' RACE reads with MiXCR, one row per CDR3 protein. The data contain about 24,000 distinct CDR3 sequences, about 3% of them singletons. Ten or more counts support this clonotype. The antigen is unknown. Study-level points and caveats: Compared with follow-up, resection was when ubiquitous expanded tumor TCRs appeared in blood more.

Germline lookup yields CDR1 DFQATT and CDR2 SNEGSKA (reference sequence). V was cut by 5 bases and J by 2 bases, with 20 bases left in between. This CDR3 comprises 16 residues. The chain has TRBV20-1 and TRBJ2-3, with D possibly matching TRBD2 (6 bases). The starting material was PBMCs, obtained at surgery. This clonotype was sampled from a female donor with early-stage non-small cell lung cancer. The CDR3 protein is CSARGRREGYTDTQYF. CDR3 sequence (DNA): TGCAGTGCTCGCGGAAGGAGGGAAGGTTACACAGATACGCAGTATTTT.